This TCR beta chain appears in the sequencing data of a study of shared clonotypes between healthy human individuals. General study points: Sampling covered nothing but blood. Tissue TCR repertoires likely differ from those found in blood. An expected dependence of interdonor clonotype sharing on sequencing depth was noted.

Only in-frame clones appear in the TCRdb table, and some are missing; sequencing was by immunoSEQ multiplex PCR. The data show just over 2,000,000 clones, 90% to 95% seen once. This clone was recorded once. Its antigen is undetermined. Specimen: naive CD4+ T cells sorted from blood. As for subset: CD45RA+ positively selected. The source is a man younger than 35 in good health.

The CDR3 DNA is TGTGCCAGCTCACCACTTCGGACAGGATCACCCCCTGGAAACACCATATATTTT. Its translation is CASSPLRTGSPPGNTIYF. The chain has TRBV18 and TRBJ1-3, with 7 bases fitting TRBD1. V trimming: 1 base; J trimming: 2 bases; junction bases outside the gene matches: 11. The CDR3 consists of 18 residues. Germline assignment: CDR1 KGHSH and CDR2 LQKENI.